The clone carrying this T cell receptor beta chain was counted at least ten times. What it binds is not known. The team produced cDNA through 5'RACE using 10-nucleotide random UMIs. One entry per CDR3 protein results from TCRdb running MiXCR on the 5' RACE reads. The sample lists around 20,000 distinct CDR3 sequences; approximately 5.9% were seen once. Healthy controls were blood bank volunteers in Maryland, USA. Use was made of around 1 million CD4+ or CD8+ T cells in sorted libraries. Germline CDR1 MNHEY, CDR2 SVGAGI. V lost 1 base to trimming and J lost 8 bases, with 14 bases between them. The CDR3 runs 15 residues. The entry originates in a study of neurological immune-mediated disorders. Points from the study as a whole: In HTLV-1-associated myelopathy, TCR clonal expansion was greatest, whereas multiple sclerosis had the least, falling below healthy controls.

Sequencing was done on a sample of CD8+ T cells from blood. The V gene is TRBV6-5, the J gene TRBJ1-4, with D possibly being TRBD1 (5 bases). The clonotype originates from a man younger than 30 in good health. The CDR3, as DNA: TGTGCCAGCAGTTACTTCCCCCCAGGGACCGAAAAACTGTTTTTT. It translates to CASSYFPPGTEKLFF.